Reported below is one T cell receptor beta chain. These data originate in a study of shared clonotypes between healthy human individuals. TCRdb keeps only in-frame clones here, not all; method: immunoSEQ multiplex PCR. Altogether more than 1 million clones are present, approximately 80% being singletons, with the ten largest covering about 0.52%. CDR1 SGHNT and CDR2 YYREEE come from the germline V gene (reference sequence). This CDR3 has 14 amino acids. Trimming took off 3 bases at V and 0 bases at J, with 8 bases between the two ends. This sequence originates from a man between 18 and 29 years old in good health. Some clones in this sample may be carry-over from other donors' samples. The rearrangement links TRBV5-4 to TRBJ2-3; the D gene could be TRBD1 or TRBD2 (5 bases each). The sample was memory CD4+ T cells from PBMCs. Subset: CD45RA-negative fraction. The chain's CDR3 is CASSSGPSTDTQYF. Here the CDR3 DNA reads TGTGCCAGCAGCTCGGGACCAAGCACAGATACGCAGTATTTT.